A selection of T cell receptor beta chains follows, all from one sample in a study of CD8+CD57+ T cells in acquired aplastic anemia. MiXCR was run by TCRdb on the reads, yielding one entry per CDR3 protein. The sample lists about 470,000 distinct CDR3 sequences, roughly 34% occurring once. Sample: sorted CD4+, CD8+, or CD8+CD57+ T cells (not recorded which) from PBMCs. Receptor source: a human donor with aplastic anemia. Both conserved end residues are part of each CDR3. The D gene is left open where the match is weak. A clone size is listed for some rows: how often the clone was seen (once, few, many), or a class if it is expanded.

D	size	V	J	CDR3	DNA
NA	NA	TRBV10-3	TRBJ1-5	CAISVLGDQPQHF	TGTGCCATCAGTGTATTGGGGGACCAGCCCCAGCATTTT
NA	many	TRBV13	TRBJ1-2	CASSGTNYGYTF	TGTGCCAGCAGCGGTACTAACTATGGCTACACCTTC
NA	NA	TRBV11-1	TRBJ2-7	CASSFQGPNYEQYF	TGTGCCAGCAGCTTCCAGGGGCCTAACTACGAGCAGTACTTC
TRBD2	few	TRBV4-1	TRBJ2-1	CASSHTGLAGGNEQFF	TGCGCCAGCAGCCATACGGGACTAGCGGGGGGCAATGAGCAGTTCTTC
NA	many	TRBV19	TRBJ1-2	CASTRQPNYGYTF	TGTGCCAGTACAAGACAGCCTAACTATGGCTACACCTTC
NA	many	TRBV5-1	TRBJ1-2	CASSLDTGTNYGYTF	TGCGCCAGCAGCTTGGATACGGGAACTAACTATGGCTACACCTTC
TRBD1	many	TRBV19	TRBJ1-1	CASSPQGARTEAFF	TGTGCCAGTAGTCCACAGGGGGCGCGGACTGAAGCTTTCTTT
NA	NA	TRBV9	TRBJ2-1	CASSVYVGGSSYNEQFF	TGTGCCAGCAGCGTCTACGTCGGCGGCTCCTCCTACAATGAGCAGTTCTTC
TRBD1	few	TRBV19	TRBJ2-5	CASSGDRSRGWETQYF	TGTGCCAGTAGTGGGGACAGGTCCCGGGGGTGGGAGACCCAGTACTTC
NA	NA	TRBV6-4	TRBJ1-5	CASSYSEGHDQPQHF	TGTGCCAGCAGTTACTCGGAGGGACACGATCAGCCCCAGCATTTT
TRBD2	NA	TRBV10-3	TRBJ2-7	CAISASGRHEQYF	TGTGCCATCAGTGCTAGCGGGAGGCACGAGCAGTACTTC
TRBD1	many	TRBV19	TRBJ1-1	CASNLGTENTEAFF	TGTGCCAGTAACCTAGGGACAGAAAACACTGAAGCTTTCTTT
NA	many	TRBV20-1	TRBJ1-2	CSARDAREGYGYTF	TGCAGTGCTAGGGACGCCCGGGAGGGCTATGGCTACACCTTC
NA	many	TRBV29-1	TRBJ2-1	CSVEARTDNEQFF	TGCAGCGTTGAAGCCCGGACAGACAATGAGCAGTTCTTC